A single sample gave rise to the 30 T cell receptor beta chains below, sequenced in a study of STAT5B mutations in CD4+ large granular lymphocyte leukemia. The data were produced by immunoSEQ multiplex PCR, yet TCRdb's version contains in-frame clones alone and is incomplete. The data hold approximately 41,000 clones, with approximately 85% observed a single time. Sequenced material: CD4+ T cells from blood buffy coats. The receptors originated from a human donor in good health.

This chain links TRBV6-5 with TRBJ2-7, with D perhaps matching TRBD1 or TRBD2 (6 bases each). This CDR3 spans 15 amino acids. Trimming took 4 bases from V and 5 from J, leaving 18 bases between them. Germline V gene sequence: CDR1 MNHEY, CDR2 SVGAGI. The chain's CDR3 is CASSSPGAQGDEQYF. The CDR3 bases are TGTGCCAGCAGTTCCCCGGGGGCCCAAGGCGACGAGCAGTACTTC.

The V call is TRBV27, the J call TRBJ1-2; 9 nucleotides agree with TRBD1. This CDR3 comprises 15 residues. Germline V gene sequence: CDR1 MNHEY, CDR2 SMNVEV (reference sequence). With V trimmed by 6 bases and J by 5 bases, 10 bases remained unmatched. CDR3: CASRPQGALPYGYTF. CDR3 DNA sequence: TGTGCCAGCAGACCACAGGGGGCCCTACCATATGGCTACACCTTC.

The chain employs TRBV7-2 and TRBJ2-2; 8 bases match TRBD1. Germline CDR1 reads SGHTA; CDR2 reads FQGNSA. The CDR3 runs 15 residues. The ends lost 5 bases at V and 8 bases at J; junction bases unmatched: 10. Here the CDR3 DNA reads TGTGCCAGCAGCCCCTGGGCAGGGGGCCCGGGGGAGCTGTTTTTT. Its protein is CASSPWAGGPGELFF.

The rearrangement uses TRBV6-4 and TRBJ2-6, with TRBD1 identical over 7 bases. Germline lookup yields CDR1 MRHNA and CDR2 SNTAGT. CDR3 length: 15 amino acids. Trimming took 2 bases from V and 4 from J; bases not matched to a gene: 2. The CDR3 DNA reads as TGTGCCAGCAGTGACGACAGGGCGGGGGCCAACGTCCTGACTTTC. It codes for CASSDDRAGANVLTF.

The V and J genes are TRBV19 and TRBJ2-5; 10 bases map to TRBD2. There are 15 residues in the CDR3. V shed 6 bases, J shed 4 bases, and the junction held 8 bases outside the gene matches. Germline V gene sequence: CDR1 LNHDA, CDR2 SQIVND (reference sequence). The CDR3 DNA is TGTGCCAGTAGGAGGGTAGCGGGAGGTGGAGAGACCCAGTACTTC. This sequence encodes CASRRVAGGGETQYF.

The gene calls are TRBV2 and TRBJ1-6, with D hard to call. The germline CDR1 and CDR2 sequences are SNHLY and FYNNEI. V was trimmed by 4 bases and J by 5 bases, leaving 6 bases between them. CDR3 length: 13 residues. The CDR3 loop is CASSAGNNSPLHF. CDR3 coding DNA: TGTGCCAGCAGTGCGGGGAATAATTCACCCCTCCACTTT.

The rearrangement joins TRBV7-2 to TRBJ1-1; D possibly corresponds to TRBD1 (6 bases). Trimming took off 7 bases at V and 4 bases at J, with 13 bases between the two ends. Germline V gene data show CDR1 as SGHTA and CDR2 as FQGNSA. CDR3 size: 13 residues. The CDR3: CASTAGVITEAFF. The CDR3 region has the DNA TGTGCCAGCACTGCAGGGGTGATCACTGAAGCTTTCTTT.

The CDR3 sequence is CASSLEAGPTGELFF. The DNA for the CDR3 is TGTGCCAGCAGTTTGGAAGCGGGCCCCACCGGGGAGCTGTTTTTT. The chain is built from TRBV6-6 and TRBJ2-2; a possible D gene is TRBD2 (6 bases). CDR1 and CDR2 (germline): MNHNY, SVGAGI (reference sequence). Trimming shortened V by 4 bases and J by 4 bases, and 13 bases separated the two germline ends. This CDR3 has 15 amino acids.

This clone was detected only once. This chain links TRBV7-9 with TRBJ2-2; a possible D gene is TRBD2 (6 bases). Between the trimmed V and J ends, which lost 4 bases and 10 bases, there was a span of 16 bases. Germline loops: CDR1 SEHNR, CDR2 FQNEAQ (reference sequence). The CDR3 loop spans 14 amino acids. CDR3 sequence (DNA): TGTGCCAGCAGCTGGAGGGTGGGCGTAAAGGAGCTGTTTTTT. This gives the protein CASSWRVGVKELFF.

The chain uses TRBV28 and TRBJ1-5, with D possibly matching TRBD1 (5 bases). The germline V gene encodes CDR1 MDHEN and CDR2 SYDVKM. The CDR3 is 16 amino acids. V lost 0 bases, J lost 3 bases, and 12 bases lay in between. In DNA form, the CDR3 reads TGTGCCAGCAGTTTATGGCAGGGCGGGAACAATCAGCCCCAGCATTTT. Translation gives CASSLWQGGNNQPQHF. The whole variable domain, filled in from reference TRBV28 and TRBJ1-5, reads DVKVTQSSRYLVKRTGEKVFLECVQDMDHENMFWYRQDPGLGLRLIYFSYDVKMKEKGDIPEGYSVSREKKERFSLILESASTNQTSMYLCASSLWQGGNNQPQHFGDGTRLSIL.

The chain links TRBV5-4 to TRBJ1-2; 9 bases fit TRBD1. CDR1 and CDR2 from the germline V gene are SGHNT and YYREEE (reference sequence). The ends lost 4 bases at V and 8 bases at J; junction bases unmatched: 15. CDR3 length: 16 residues. The CDR3 region is CASSPPGQGILHGYTF. In nucleotides, the CDR3 is TGTGCCAGCAGCCCTCCCGGACAGGGGATTTTGCACGGCTACACCTTC.

This clone was detected only a few times. The chain has TRBV2 and TRBJ1-6; unclear D gene. Germline lookup yields CDR1 SNHLY and CDR2 FYNNEI. The CDR3 spans 14 residues. Trimming removed 7 bases at V and 8 bases at J, with 15 bases between. Here the CDR3 DNA reads TGTGCCAGCACCGCGGCGGCTCTGGATTCACCCCTCCACTTT. Protein sequence: CASTAAALDSPLHF.

The rearrangement joins TRBV6-5 to TRBJ1-2; D remains unclear. CDR3 size: 12 residues. Per the germline V gene, CDR1 is MNHEY and CDR2 is SVGAGI. V was shortened by 2 bases and J by 5 bases, with 6 bases between the two germline ends. The CDR3 sequence is CASSYSSYGYTF. CDR3 bases: TGTGCCAGCAGTTACAGTAGTTATGGCTACACCTTC.

This clone occurred a few times. The chain links TRBV27 to TRBJ1-5; unclear D gene. The CDR3 is 15 amino acids. Trimming removed 9 bases from V and 3 bases from J, with 18 bases in between. CDR1 and CDR2 from the germline V gene are MNHEY and SMNVEV (reference sequence). CDR3 nucleotides: TGTGCCAGTTCCAGGTGGCCCATTAACAATCAGCCCCAGCATTTT. Encoded protein: CASSRWPINNQPQHF.

The J gene is TRBJ1-4, the V gene TRBV29-1, with 9 bases fitting TRBD1. Unmatched junction bases numbered 7, after V lost 7 bases and J lost 7 bases. Germline V lookup: CDR1 SQVTM, CDR2 ANQGSEA. The CDR3 is made up of 13 amino acids. DNA of the CDR3: TGCAGCGGGAGAGGGACAGGGCCTGAAAAACTGTTTTTT. Its protein is CSGRGTGPEKLFF.

This chain links TRBV27 with TRBJ1-6; D is ambiguous. CDR3 length: 13 residues. The V end lost 8 bases, the J end lost 3 bases, and 8 bases lay between the germline ends. The germline V gene has CDR1 MNHEY and CDR2 SMNVEV (reference sequence). The CDR3 spells CASRTHYNSPLHF. The CDR3 nucleotides read TGTGCCAGCCGGACTCACTATAATTCACCCCTCCACTTT.

This clone has a handful of counts. The chain uses TRBV4-2 and TRBJ2-4, with D possibly TRBD1 on 5 matching bases. The CDR3 is 15 amino acids. V dropped 0 bases and J dropped 6 bases, with 12 bases sitting between them. Germline CDR1 reads LGHNA; CDR2 reads YNFKEQ. CDR3 sequence: CASSQESGPRNIQYF. The CDR3 DNA reads as TGTGCCAGCAGCCAAGAGTCAGGGCCGAGAAACATTCAGTACTTC.

This clone was detected a few times. The rearrangement uses TRBV7-3 and TRBJ2-1; D is unclear. Trimming shortened V by 0 bases and J by 1 base, and 7 bases separated the two germline ends. This CDR3 contains 15 residues. CDR1 is SGHTA and CDR2 is FQGTGA in the germline V gene. The CDR3 DNA is TGTGCCAGCAGCTTAACTGGCGGATCCTACAATGAGCAGTTCTTC. It specifies CASSLTGGSYNEQFF.

This sequence joins TRBV6-6 and TRBJ2-7, with TRBD2 matching over 8 bases. Germline assignment: CDR1 MNHNY and CDR2 SVGAGI (reference sequence). This CDR3 is built from 15 residues. Trimming removed 2 bases from V and 5 bases from J; junction bases left unmatched: 8. The CDR3, as DNA: TGTGCCAGCAGTTACCCACCGGGGGGGACCGACGAGCAGTACTTC. Amino acids: CASSYPPGGTDEQYF.

This rearrangement joins TRBV11-2 to TRBJ2-3, with D tentatively TRBD2 (5 bases). Germline-derived CDR1 and CDR2 are SGHAT and FQNNGV. V was cut by 2 bases and J by 10 bases, with 16 bases left in between. CDR3 length equals 14 residues. DNA for the CDR3: TGTGCCAGCAGCTTACAGGTCGGGGAAAACCCGCAGTATTTT. Translating it yields CASSLQVGENPQYF.

The chain employs TRBV18 and TRBJ2-5, with a possible D match to TRBD2 (6 bases). CDR3 length: 14 residues. V lost 2 bases and J 5 bases, leaving 12 bases between the germline ends. Germline CDR1 reads KGHSH; CDR2 reads LQKENI. This CDR3 is CASSPKGGGETQYF. The DNA of the CDR3 is TGTGCCAGCTCACCAAAGGGAGGAGGGGAGACCCAGTACTTC. Based on the CDR3 plus reference TRBV18 and TRBJ2-5, the full variable domain is NAGVMQNPRHLVRRRGQEARLRCSPMKGHSHVYWYRQLPEEGLKFMVYLQKENIIDESGMPKERFSAEFPKEGPSILRIQQVVRGDSAAYFCASSPKGGGETQYFGPGTRLLVL.

This chain connects TRBV7-3 to TRBJ2-3; no definite D call. Trimming stripped 4 bases from V and 4 bases from J, with 12 bases between. In germline, CDR1 is SGHTA, CDR2 FQGTGA. This CDR3 spans 14 amino acids. This chain's CDR3 is CASSSGRWADTQYF. For the CDR3, the DNA is TGTGCCAGCAGCTCTGGCAGGTGGGCAGATACGCAGTATTTT.

This clone is labeled as medium-sized. This chain uses TRBV25-1 with TRBJ1-6; maybe TRBD1 (6 bases). Looked up from germline, CDR1 is MGHDK and CDR2 is SYGVNS. The CDR3 runs 14 residues. Between the trimmed V and J ends, which lost 3 bases and 9 bases, there was a span of 12 bases. CDR3 sequence: CASSDGLGGSPLHF. CDR3 coding DNA: TGTGCCAGCAGTGATGGCCTAGGGGGTTCACCCCTCCACTTT.

The chain employs TRBV7-2 and TRBJ2-1, with 9 bases that match TRBD2. V gave up 6 bases and J gave up 5 bases; unmatched junction bases: 8. This CDR3 comprises 15 residues. CDR1 SGHTA and CDR2 FQGNSA come from the germline V gene. CDR3 sequence reads: CASSLGLAQNNEQFF. The CDR3 coding sequence is TGTGCCAGCAGTCTAGGACTAGCGCAAAACAATGAGCAGTTCTTC.

The chain recombines TRBV10-2 with TRBJ1-5, with 8 bases that match TRBD1. The CDR3 is 15 residues long. Germline assignment: CDR1 WSHSY and CDR2 SAAADI. V lost 4 bases, J lost 6 bases, and 8 bases stayed unmatched. The CDR3 here is CASSGGQGRPQPQHF. In DNA, the CDR3 is TGCGCCAGCAGTGGAGGACAGGGAAGACCTCAGCCCCAGCATTTT.

The chain links TRBV27 to TRBJ2-7; 7 nucleotides line up with TRBD2. The ends lost 5 bases at V and 4 bases at J; junction bases unmatched: 11. There are 15 residues in the CDR3. CDR1 and CDR2 from the germline V gene are MNHEY and SMNVEV (reference sequence). DNA for the CDR3: TGTGCCAGCAGTCCGTCCGGGACTACTCCATACGAGCAGTACTTC. This gives the protein CASSPSGTTPYEQYF.

The chain uses TRBV5-1 and TRBJ2-3; 10 bases align to TRBD2. J lost 0 bases, V lost 3 bases, and 4 bases had no gene match. The CDR3 has 16 residues. The germline V gene encodes CDR1 SGHRS and CDR2 YFSETQ. CDR3 nucleotide sequence: TGCGCCAGCAGCTCAAGCGGGGGGGCTAGCACAGATACGCAGTATTTT. Translation: CASSSSGGASTDTQYF.

This clone was seen a few times. The chain couples TRBV7-6 to TRBJ2-1, with 12 bases lining up with TRBD2. Trimming removed 1 base from V and 7 bases from J; junction bases left unmatched: 2. Germline CDR1 reads SGHVS; CDR2 reads FNYEAQ. CDR3 length: 15 residues. Here the CDR3 reads CASSLGTSGGNEQFF. The CDR3 DNA follows: TGTGCCAGCAGCTTAGGTACTAGCGGGGGGAATGAGCAGTTCTTC.

The V gene is TRBV5-6, the J gene TRBJ2-5, with D perhaps matching TRBD1 (5 bases). CDR3 length: 13 residues. Trimming took 4 bases from V and 2 from J, leaving 9 bases between them. Germline V lookup: CDR1 SGHDT, CDR2 YYEEEE. Written as DNA, the CDR3 is TGTGCCAGCAGCATTCCAGGGCAAGAGACCCAGTACTTC. Translated, it gives CASSIPGQETQYF.

The chain combines TRBV5-4 with TRBJ2-4; D is perhaps TRBD2 (5 bases). Deletions cut 1 base from V and 0 bases from J, with 17 bases between. The CDR3 runs 18 residues. The germline CDR1 and CDR2 sequences are SGHNT and YYREEE (reference sequence). CDR3 loop: CASSLYIGGDLAKNIQYF. The CDR3 bases are TGTGCCAGCAGCTTGTATATAGGAGGTGACCTAGCCAAAAACATTCAGTACTTC.